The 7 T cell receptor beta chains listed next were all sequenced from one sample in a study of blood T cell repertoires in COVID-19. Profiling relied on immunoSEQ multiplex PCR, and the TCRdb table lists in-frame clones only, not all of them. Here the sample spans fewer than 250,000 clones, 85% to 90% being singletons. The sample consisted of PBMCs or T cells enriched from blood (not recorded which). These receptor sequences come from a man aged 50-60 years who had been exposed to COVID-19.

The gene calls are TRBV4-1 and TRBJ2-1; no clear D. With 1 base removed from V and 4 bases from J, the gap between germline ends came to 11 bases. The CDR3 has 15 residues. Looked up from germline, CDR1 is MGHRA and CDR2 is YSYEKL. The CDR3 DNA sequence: TGCGCCAGCAGCCAAGCGGTACTCCAATACAATGAGCAGTTCTTC. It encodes CASSQAVLQYNEQFF.

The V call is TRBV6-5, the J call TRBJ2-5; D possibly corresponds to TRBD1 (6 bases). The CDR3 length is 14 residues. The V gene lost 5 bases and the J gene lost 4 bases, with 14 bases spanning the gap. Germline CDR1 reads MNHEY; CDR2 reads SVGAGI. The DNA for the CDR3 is TGTGCCAGCAGTCATAGGGACAACCGAGAGACCCAGTACTTC. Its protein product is CASSHRDNRETQYF.

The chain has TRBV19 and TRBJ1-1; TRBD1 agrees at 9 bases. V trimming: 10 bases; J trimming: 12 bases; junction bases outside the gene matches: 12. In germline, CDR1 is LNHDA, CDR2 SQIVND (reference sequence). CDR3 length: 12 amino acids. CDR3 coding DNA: TGTGCCACCCAAACTGGGACAGGGAGACCTTTCTTT. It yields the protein CATQTGTGRPFF.

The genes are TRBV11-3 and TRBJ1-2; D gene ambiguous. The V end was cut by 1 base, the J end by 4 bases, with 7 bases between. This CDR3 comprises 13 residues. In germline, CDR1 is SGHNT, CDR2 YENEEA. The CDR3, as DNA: TGTGCCAGCAGCTTAGGGCAGGCCTATGGCTACACCTTC. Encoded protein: CASSLGQAYGYTF. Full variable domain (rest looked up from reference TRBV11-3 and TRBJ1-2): EAGVVQSPRYKIIEKKQPVAFWCNPISGHNTLYWYLQNLGQGPELLIRYENEEAVDDSQLPKDRFSAERLKGVDSTLKIQPAELGDSAVYLCASSLGQAYGYTFGSGTRLTVV.

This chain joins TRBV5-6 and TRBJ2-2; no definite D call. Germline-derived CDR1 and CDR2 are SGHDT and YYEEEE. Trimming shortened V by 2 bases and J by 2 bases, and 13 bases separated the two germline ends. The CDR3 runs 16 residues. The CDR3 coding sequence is TGTGCCAGCAGCTTATACACAAGATTTAACACCGGGGAGCTGTTTTTT. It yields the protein CASSLYTRFNTGELFF.

The CDR3 loop is CASSLQGAGTEAFF. The CDR3 DNA sequence: TGTGCCAGCAGCTTACAGGGGGCGGGTACTGAAGCTTTCTTT. The chain uses TRBV7-8 and TRBJ1-1; 8 nucleotides align to TRBD1. CDR1 and CDR2 from the germline V gene are SGHVS and FQNEAQ. This CDR3 comprises 14 residues. Losses at the gene ends were 2 bases for V and 5 bases for J; bases not matched to a gene: 4.

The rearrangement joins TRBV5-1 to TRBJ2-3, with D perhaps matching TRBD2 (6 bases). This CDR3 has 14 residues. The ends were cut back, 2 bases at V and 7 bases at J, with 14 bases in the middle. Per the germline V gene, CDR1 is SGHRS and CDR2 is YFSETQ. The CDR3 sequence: CASSFYGLTNTQYF. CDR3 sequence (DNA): TGCGCCAGCAGCTTCTATGGACTAACCAATACGCAGTATTTT.